The present entry profiles one T cell receptor (beta chain) with its context. The antigen remains undetermined. The CDR3 runs to 17 residues. Trimming took 4 bases from V and 4 from J; bases not matched to a gene: 9. CDR1 is SGHTS and CDR2 is YDEGEE in the germline V gene. With 60 Vbeta and 13 Jbeta primers, the PCR was carried out. Using immunoSEQ multiplex PCR, the repertoire was profiled, and TCRdb retains in-frame clones only, with some absent. The top ten clones hold about 4.3% of a sample with around 100,000 clones, more than 70% of them seen once. Each donor was nominally healthy when sampled (though unrecorded immune exposures were likely). This entry belongs to a study of cytomegalovirus exposure and HLA in healthy donors. Study-level points and caveats: Common viral pathogens (according to a later analysis) appeared linked to several of the most significant clusters. The authors enumerated 180 or so TCR beta chains as linked to cytomegalovirus.

V and J are TRBV5-8 and TRBJ2-1, with 12 positions matching TRBD2. This sequence originates from a man aged 30 to 45 in good health and CMV-seronegative. Sequences were obtained from PBMCs. The CDR3 region has the DNA TGTGCCAGCAGCCGGACCACGACTAGCGGGGGTTACAATGAGCAGTTCTTC. Translation gives CASSRTTTSGGYNEQFF.